This T cell receptor (beta chain) was observed in a study of T cell clones after liver transplantation. Sorting of unstimulated PBMCs yielded separate CD3+CD4+ and CD3+CD8+ fractions. With 4 bases removed from V and 3 bases from J, the gap between germline ends came to 16 bases. CDR1 is SGHNT and CDR2 is YYREEE in the germline V gene (reference sequence). The CDR3 contains 15 residues. Sequencing was performed with immunoSEQ multiplex PCR; in TCRdb, only in-frame clones are kept and a portion is missing. The sample consists of some 75,000 clones, 80% of them appearing once. This clone was observed a single time.

The receptor was isolated from a human donor who received a liver transplant. The chain joins TRBV5-4 to TRBJ1-1; unclear D gene. Source: CD4+ T cells from blood, taken before liver transplant. Written as DNA, the CDR3 is TGTGCCAGCAGCCCCGGACCGGCTTGGGACACTGAAGCTTTCTTT. It encodes CASSPGPAWDTEAFF.